Following are 19 T cell receptor beta chains from one sample sequenced in a study of sequential checkpoint blockade in melanoma. TCRdb's table, derived via immunoSEQ multiplex PCR, lists solely in-frame clones and lacks some. The repertoire holds some 15,000 clones, with 65% to 75% as singletons. Treatment described: randomized to nivolumab then ipilimumab (arm A) or the reverse (arm B). The material was CD8+ T cells sorted from blood (inferred from file names), obtained from a patient given nivolumab and ipilimumab in sequence. These receptor sequences come from a human donor with melanoma.

The rearrangement uses TRBV4-1 and TRBJ2-1; 7 nucleotides match TRBD1. The CDR3 length is 14 residues. After removal of 3 bases from V and 8 bases from J, the junction contained 7 bases not matched to a gene. CDR1 is MGHRA, CDR2 YSYEKL, per germline. CDR3 residues: CASSHSQGTDEQFF. CDR3 in DNA: TGCGCCAGCAGCCATTCCCAAGGGACAGATGAGCAGTTCTTC.

The V call is TRBV6-5, the J call TRBJ1-1, with D possibly matching TRBD1 (5 bases). The CDR3 has 15 residues. Germline assignment: CDR1 MNHEY and CDR2 SVGAGI. The V and J ends lost 5 bases and 1 base respectively, with 14 bases between them. The CDR3 DNA sequence: TGTGCCAGCAGTAACGAGGAGGGGCCGAACACTGAAGCTTTCTTT. It specifies CASSNEEGPNTEAFF.

This clone was seen only once. The chain couples TRBV7-8 to TRBJ2-7; D might be TRBD2 (6 bases). Trimming cost V 1 base and J 5 bases, with 9 bases left between them. This CDR3 comprises 13 residues. Germline CDR1 and CDR2: SGHVS and FQNEAQ. CDR3: CASSLGGENEQYV. CDR3 DNA: TGTGCCAGCAGCTTAGGGGGGGAGAACGAGCAGTACGTC.

V gene TRBV10-1 combines with J gene TRBJ2-1; D gene unclear. This CDR3 is built from 13 residues. Germline V gives CDR1 WNHNN, CDR2 SYGVQD (reference sequence). Trimming shortened V by 3 bases and J by 4 bases, and 7 bases separated the two germline ends. CDR3 sequence reads: CASSDVAYNEQFF. The DNA of the CDR3 is TGCGCCAGCAGTGATGTGGCATACAATGAGCAGTTCTTC.

This clone has just one count. Here the CDR3 reads CASSGTAPLEQYF. CDR3 in DNA: TGTGCCAGCTCCGGGACAGCTCCGCTCGAGCAGTACTTC. The gene calls are TRBV19 and TRBJ2-7, with 7 bases aligning to TRBD1. Germline trimming cut 9 bases from V and 6 bases from J; bases unmatched to any gene: 11. The CDR3 sequence is 13 residues long. Looked up from germline, CDR1 is LNHDA and CDR2 is SQIVND (reference sequence).

This clone appeared once. This chain connects TRBV27 to TRBJ2-7; 8 bases are shared with TRBD1. Losses at the gene ends were 6 bases for V and 6 bases for J; bases not matched to a gene: 7. Germline assignment: CDR1 MNHEY and CDR2 SMNVEV (reference sequence). The length of the CDR3 is 13 residues. CDR3 residues: CASSPTGVAEQYV. CDR3 coding DNA: TGTGCCAGCAGCCCGACAGGGGTCGCCGAGCAGTACGTC.

Only a few counts were recorded for this clone. The chain couples TRBV5-4 to TRBJ2-3; D uncertain. Germline V gene sequence: CDR1 SGHNT, CDR2 YYREEE (reference sequence). The V end lost 4 bases, the J end lost 0 bases, and 3 bases lay between the germline ends. CDR3 length: 12 residues. CDR3 bases: TGTGCCAGCAGCCTTAGCACAGATACGCAGTATTTT. This gives the protein CASSLSTDTQYF.

This chain connects TRBV30 to TRBJ2-1, with D possibly TRBD2 on 6 matching bases. The CDR3 sequence is 11 residues long. V was shortened by 4 bases and J by 9 bases, with 10 bases between the two germline ends. Per the germline V gene, CDR1 is GTSNPN and CDR2 is SVGIG (reference sequence). As DNA, the CDR3 is TGTGCCTGGATGGAGGGTGGTGAGCAGTTCTTC. Its protein is CAWMEGGEQFF. The full variable domain, its missing parts supplied by reference TRBV30 and TRBJ2-1, is SQTIHQWPATLVQPVGSPLSLECTVEGTSNPNLYWYRQAAGRGLQLLFYSVGIGQISSEVPQNLSASRPQDRQFILSSKKLLLSDSGFYLCAWMEGGEQFFGPGTRLTVL.

V gene TRBV19 combines with J gene TRBJ1-4, with 8 bases lining up with TRBD1. The CDR3 length is 15 residues. Germline CDR1 is LNHDA and CDR2 is SQIVND (reference sequence). The V gene end was trimmed by 5 bases and the J gene end by 10 bases; junction bases not matched to a gene: 12. The CDR3 region is CASSPDRAERRKLFF. As DNA, the CDR3 is TGTGCCAGTAGTCCGGACAGGGCGGAACGTCGAAAACTGTTTTTT.

This clone was seen a few times. The chain employs TRBV7-9 and TRBJ1-1; D not certain. The V gene lost 0 bases and the J gene lost 1 base, with 9 bases spanning the gap. CDR3 length: 15 amino acids. Germline CDR1 is SEHNR and CDR2 is FQNEAQ (reference sequence). The CDR3 DNA follows: TGTGCCAGCAGCTTAGCCCCGGTAGCGAACACTGAAGCTTTCTTT. It translates to CASSLAPVANTEAFF.

This chain uses TRBV10-2 with TRBJ1-2; TRBD1 is a possible D gene (6 bases). Trimming shortened V by 0 bases and J by 2 bases, and 10 bases separated the two germline ends. Germline loops: CDR1 WSHSY, CDR2 SAAADI. The CDR3 runs to 15 residues. CDR3 residues: CASSESGGGNYGYTF. DNA for the CDR3: TGCGCCAGCAGTGAGTCTGGGGGCGGGAACTATGGCTACACCTTC.

The chain carries TRBV18 and TRBJ1-2; TRBD1 agrees at 9 bases. With 2 bases clipped from V and 2 bases from J, the junction kept 0 bases outside the gene matches. Germline V gene data show CDR1 as KGHSH and CDR2 as LQKENI. The CDR3 covers 14 residues. CDR3 in amino acids: CASSPGTGNYGYTF. As DNA, the CDR3 is TGTGCCAGCTCACCAGGGACAGGGAACTATGGCTACACCTTC.

The rearrangement links TRBV7-9 to TRBJ1-5; the match to TRBD1 covers 8 bases. Germline V gene sequence: CDR1 SEHNR, CDR2 FQNEAQ (reference sequence). J gave up 5 bases and V 4 bases, and 10 bases lay outside the gene matches. The CDR3 length is 16 residues. CDR3: CASSSDRAKSYQPQHF. In DNA form, the CDR3 reads TGTGCCAGCAGCTCGGACAGGGCAAAATCCTATCAGCCCCAGCATTTT.

This clone was found a few times. The rearrangement links TRBV6-1 to TRBJ1-2, with D unclear. V lost 3 bases to trimming and J lost 3 bases, with 8 bases between them. The length of the CDR3 is 13 residues. Germline V gene sequence: CDR1 MNHNS, CDR2 SASEGT. CDR3 residues: CASSDRRYYGYTF. The CDR3 DNA is TGTGCCAGCAGTGATAGGAGGTACTATGGCTACACCTTC.

V is TRBV9 and J is TRBJ1-2; possibly TRBD1 for D (6 bases). V lost 2 bases, J lost 6 bases, and 14 bases lay in between. In germline, CDR1 is SGDLS, CDR2 YYNGEE. The CDR3 is 14 amino acids. The CDR3 sequence is CASSVSWGLDGYTF. CDR3 in DNA: TGTGCCAGCAGCGTTTCCTGGGGGCTGGATGGCTACACCTTC. Together with reference TRBV9 and TRBJ1-2, the CDR3 gives the full variable domain: DSGVTQTPKHLITATGQRVTLRCSPRSGDLSVYWYQQSLDQGLQFLIQYYNGEERAKGNILERFSAQQFPDLHSELNLSSLELGDSALYFCASSVSWGLDGYTFGSGTRLTVV.

V usage is TRBV27 and J usage is TRBJ1-2; D is uncertain. The V end was cut by 6 bases, the J end by 0 bases, with 11 bases between. Germline V gene data show CDR1 as MNHEY and CDR2 as SMNVEV (reference sequence). The CDR3 sequence is 14 residues long. CDR3 in amino acids: CASRSDTSNYGYTF. CDR3 nucleotides: TGTGCCAGCAGATCTGACACCTCTAACTATGGCTACACCTTC.

This clone was recorded once. The chain uses TRBV7-8 and TRBJ1-5, with TRBD1 matching over 8 bases. The J segment lost 6 bases and the V segment lost 5 bases, leaving 15 bases of the junction unmatched. This CDR3 is built from 17 residues. In germline, CDR1 is SGHVS, CDR2 FQNEAQ. As DNA, the CDR3 is TGTGCCAGCAGCAGTCTCCGCAGCCGGGACAGGTCTCAGCCCCAGCATTTT. It translates to CASSSLRSRDRSQPQHF.

This clone was detected only a few times. The rearrangement joins TRBV7-6 to TRBJ1-1; no reliable D call. Germline-derived CDR1 and CDR2 are SGHVS and FNYEAQ. The CDR3 sequence is 14 residues long. V lost 4 bases to trimming and J lost 5 bases, with 14 bases between them. The CDR3 spells CASSSDGIGTEAFF. As DNA, the CDR3 is TGTGCCAGCAGCTCGGACGGGATTGGGACTGAAGCTTTCTTT.

The chain uses TRBV4-3 and TRBJ2-7, with 10 nucleotides matching TRBD1. Germline CDR1 reads LGHNA; CDR2 reads YSLEER. The trim removed 4 bases at V and 2 bases at J, leaving 5 bases unmatched. The CDR3 extends over 15 amino acids. The CDR3 DNA reads TGCGCCAGCAGCCTTACCGGGACAGGGGCCTACGAGCAGTACTTC. This encodes CASSLTGTGAYEQYF.